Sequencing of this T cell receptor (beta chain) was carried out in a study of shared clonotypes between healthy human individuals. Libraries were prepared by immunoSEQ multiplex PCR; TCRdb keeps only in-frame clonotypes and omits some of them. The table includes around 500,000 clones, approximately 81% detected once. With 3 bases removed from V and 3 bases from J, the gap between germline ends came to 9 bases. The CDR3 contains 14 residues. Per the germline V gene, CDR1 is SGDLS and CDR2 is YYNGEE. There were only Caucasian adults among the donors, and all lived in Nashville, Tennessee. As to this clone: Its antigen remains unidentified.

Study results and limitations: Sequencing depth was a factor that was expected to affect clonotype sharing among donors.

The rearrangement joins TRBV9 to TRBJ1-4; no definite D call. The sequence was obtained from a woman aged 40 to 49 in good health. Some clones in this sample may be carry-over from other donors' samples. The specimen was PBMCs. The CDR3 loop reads CASSETSANEKLFF. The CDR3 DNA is TGTGCCAGCAGCGAGACCAGCGCTAATGAAAAACTGTTTTTT.